A single sample is the source of the 3 T cell receptor beta chains below, sequenced in a study of identical twins. TCRdb reprocessed the 5' RACE reads via MiXCR and lists one record per CDR3 protein. The sample records about 250,000 distinct CDR3 sequences, approximately 6.8% being singletons. Separately, the same data were catalogued under a study of yellow fever vaccine responses in identical twins.

The sequencing sample was made of CD8+ T cells sorted from blood. These receptors all come from a woman between 18 and 30 years old in good health.

The rearrangement joins TRBV29-1 to TRBJ2-5, with D possibly TRBD1 on 6 matching bases. V lost 3 bases, J lost 4 bases, and 12 bases lay in between. The CDR3 loop spans 13 amino acids. Looked up from germline, CDR1 is SQVTM and CDR2 is ANQGSEA. The CDR3 here is CSVERGNGETQYF. The CDR3, as DNA: TGCAGCGTTGAGAGGGGGAACGGAGAGACCCAGTACTTC.

The chain couples TRBV3-1 to TRBJ2-1; D is uncertain. Trimming pared 1 base from V and 5 bases from J, leaving 12 bases between. The CDR3 spans 15 residues. Germline assignment: CDR1 LGHDT and CDR2 YNNKEL (reference sequence). CDR3 region: CASSQVETANNEQFF. The CDR3 nucleotides are TGTGCCAGCAGCCAAGTCGAGACCGCCAACAATGAGCAGTTCTTC.

The table lists this clonotype with many counts. V usage is TRBV7-9 and J usage is TRBJ2-1; no clear D gene. Trimming shortened V by 6 bases and J by 9 bases, and 24 bases separated the two germline ends. Germline assignment: CDR1 SEHNR and CDR2 FQNEAQ (reference sequence). There are 16 residues in the CDR3. DNA of the CDR3: TGTGCCAGCAGTGCTACGGGCCTGTCGAGTTGGATTGAGCAGTTCTTC. It specifies CASSATGLSSWIEQFF.